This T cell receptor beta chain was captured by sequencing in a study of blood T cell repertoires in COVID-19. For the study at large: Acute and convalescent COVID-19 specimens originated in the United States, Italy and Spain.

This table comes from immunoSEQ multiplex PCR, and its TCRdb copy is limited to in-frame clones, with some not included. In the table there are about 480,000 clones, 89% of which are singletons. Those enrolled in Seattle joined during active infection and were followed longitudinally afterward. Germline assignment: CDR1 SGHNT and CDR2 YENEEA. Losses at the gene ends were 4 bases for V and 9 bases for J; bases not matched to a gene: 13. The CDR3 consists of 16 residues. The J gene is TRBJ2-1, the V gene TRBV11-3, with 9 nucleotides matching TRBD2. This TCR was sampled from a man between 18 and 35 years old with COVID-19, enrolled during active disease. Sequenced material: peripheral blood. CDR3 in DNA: TGTGCCAGCAGCTCCAATGGGGCTAGCGGGAAGGTTGAGCAGTTCTTC. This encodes CASSSNGASGKVEQFF.